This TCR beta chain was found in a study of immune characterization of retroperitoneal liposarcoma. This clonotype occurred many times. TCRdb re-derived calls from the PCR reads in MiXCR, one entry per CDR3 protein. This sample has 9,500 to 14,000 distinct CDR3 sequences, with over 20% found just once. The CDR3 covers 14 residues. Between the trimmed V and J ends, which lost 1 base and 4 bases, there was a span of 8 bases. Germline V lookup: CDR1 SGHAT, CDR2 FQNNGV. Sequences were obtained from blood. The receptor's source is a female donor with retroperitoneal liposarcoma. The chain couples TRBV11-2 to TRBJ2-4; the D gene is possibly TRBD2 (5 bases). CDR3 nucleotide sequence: TGTGCCAGCAGCTTAGTCCGCGGGAAAAACATTCAGTACTTC. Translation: CASSLVRGKNIQYF. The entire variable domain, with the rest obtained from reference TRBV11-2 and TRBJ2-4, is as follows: EAGVAQSPRYKIIEKRQSVAFWCNPISGHATLYWYQQILGQGPKLLIQFQNNGVVDDSQLPKDRFSAERLKGVDSTLKIQPAKLEDSAVYLCASSLVRGKNIQYFGAGTRLSVL.